Following are 6 T cell receptor beta chains from one sample sequenced in a study of shared clonotypes between healthy human individuals (dated by TCRdb to the early 2020s). Receptor libraries were prepared by the immunoSEQ multiplex PCR assay. Held by TCRdb, this immuneACCESS table contains in-frame sequences only and omits some clones. Under half of the omission traces to an unresolved V gene where checked; the cause of the rest is unknown. The sample table contains over a million clones; only one count was recorded for 95% to 99% of them. The ten biggest clones cover approximately 0.45% of the sample. Material: naive CD4+ T cells sorted from blood. According to the study, the label for this sample's cell subset or site signals: CD45RA+ positively selected. The receptors derive from a young man in good health.

In regard to this clone: Other DNA sequences in the sample encode the same CDR3. V usage is TRBV5-1 and J usage is TRBJ1-1; the D gene is possibly TRBD1 (6 bases). CDR3 length equals 15 residues. The germline gives CDR1 SGHRS, CDR2 YFSETQ. Trimming cost V 0 bases and J 0 bases, with 9 bases left between them. CDR3: CASSLGTAMNTEAFF. The CDR3 bases are TGCGCCAGCAGCTTGGGGACAGCAATGAACACTGAAGCTTTCTTT.

The chain is built from TRBV9 and TRBJ2-2, with a weak D call TRBD2 (5 bases). V dropped 7 bases and J dropped 5 bases, with 12 bases sitting between them. The germline V gene has CDR1 SGDLS and CDR2 YYNGEE. CDR3 length equals 13 residues. The CDR3: CASQRATTGELFF. The CDR3 DNA sequence: TGTGCCAGCCAGAGGGCGACTACCGGGGAGCTGTTTTTT.

In this sample, this clone turned up once. V is TRBV28 and J is TRBJ2-2; D gene unclear. CDR3 size: 16 residues. The V gene's germline CDR1 is MDHEN and CDR2 SYDVKM. Trimming took off 4 bases at V and 0 bases at J, with 12 bases between the two ends. In nucleotides, the CDR3 is TGTGCCAGCAGTTCCGGCCCAGCAGCGAACACCGGGGAGCTGTTTTTT. It codes for CASSSGPAANTGELFF.

The rearrangement uses TRBV5-8 and TRBJ1-1; D gene uncertain. Trimming shortened V by 4 bases and J by 0 bases, and 10 bases separated the two germline ends. The CDR3 sequence is 14 residues long. Germline lookup yields CDR1 SGHTS and CDR2 YDEGEE. The CDR3, as DNA: TGTGCCAGCAGCCACATGGACTTGAACACTGAAGCTTTCTTT. It encodes CASSHMDLNTEAFF. Combining the CDR3 with reference TRBV5-8 and TRBJ1-1 gives the whole variable domain EAGVTQSPTHLIKTRGQQATLRCSPISGHTSVYWYQQALGLGLQFLLWYDEGEERNRGNFPPRFSGRQFPNYSSELNVNALELEDSALYLCASSHMDLNTEAFFGQGTRLTVV.

This chain connects TRBV19 to TRBJ2-3; tentatively, D is TRBD2 (6 bases). Per the germline V gene, CDR1 is LNHDA and CDR2 is SQIVND (reference sequence). V dropped 1 base and J dropped 8 bases, with 19 bases sitting between them. There are 16 residues in the CDR3. The CDR3 loop is CASSIGVASALGTQYF. DNA of the CDR3: TGTGCCAGTAGTATAGGGGTGGCTAGCGCCCTGGGTACGCAGTATTTT.

The chain couples TRBV7-9 to TRBJ2-1; possible D gene TRBD2, 7 bases. The V end was cut by 3 bases, the J end by 9 bases, with 21 bases between. The CDR3 covers 16 residues. Germline V gene data show CDR1 as SEHNR and CDR2 as FQNEAQ (reference sequence). This chain's CDR3 is CASSLWAGVGHGEQFF. Here the CDR3 DNA reads TGTGCCAGCAGCTTGTGGGCGGGAGTGGGACACGGTGAGCAGTTCTTC. Together with reference TRBV7-9 and TRBJ2-1, the CDR3 gives the full variable domain: DTGVSQNPRHKITKRGQNVTFRCDPISEHNRLYWYRQTLGQGPEFLTYFQNEAQLEKSRLLSDRFSAERPKGSFSTLEIQRTEQGDSAMYLCASSLWAGVGHGEQFFGPGTRLTVL.